Below, 4 T cell receptor beta chains from the same sample are listed, as sequenced in a study of T cells in Graves' hyperthyroidism and ophthalmopathy. The investigators amplified TCR beta CDR3 regions from RNA transcripts. TCR CDR3 underwent first-round RT-PCR with the HTBI primer set. TCRdb redid the calling of the multiplex PCR reads with MiXCR, one entry per CDR3 protein. The repertoire holds 600,000 or so distinct CDR3 sequences, about 16% seen once, with less than 4.5% in the top ten. Sequenced input: blood. These receptors originate from a young woman with Graves' hyperthyroidism.

This clonotype has a count of ten or more. The V call is TRBV15, the J call TRBJ2-7, with D maybe TRBD2 (7 bases). Looked up from germline, CDR1 is LNHNV and CDR2 is YYDKDF (reference sequence). V was shortened by 5 bases and J by 4 bases, with 27 bases between the two germline ends. The CDR3 totals 18 residues. CDR3: CATSLGGGAGDETYEQYF. CDR3 sequence (DNA): TGTGCCACCAGCCTTGGTGGGGGGGCCGGGGACGAAACTTACGAGCAGTACTTC.

This clonotype has ten or more counts. This chain connects TRBV7-8 to TRBJ2-7; D might be TRBD1 or TRBD2, each matching 5 bases. Germline V gene sequence: CDR1 SGHVS, CDR2 FQNEAQ. Trimming stripped 4 bases from V and 5 bases from J, with 9 bases between. This CDR3 has 12 residues. The CDR3 reads CASSSRENEQYF. The CDR3 DNA reads as TGTGCCAGCAGCTCCAGGGAGAACGAGCAGTACTTC.

This clonotype was observed many times. The V gene is TRBV30, the J gene TRBJ1-4, with D perhaps TRBD1 (5 bases). The germline V and J ends were trimmed by 0 bases and 10 bases, with 15 bases remaining between them. Germline V gene data show CDR1 as GTSNPN and CDR2 as SVGIG (reference sequence). This CDR3 is built from 14 residues. CDR3 sequence (DNA): TGTGCCTGGAGTGTCCGACAGAGCCGTCGAAAACTGTTTTTT. Protein product: CAWSVRQSRRKLFF.

This chain joins TRBV30 and TRBJ1-5, with 7 positions matching TRBD1. Germline-derived CDR1 and CDR2 are GTSNPN and SVGIG (reference sequence). V lost 2 bases, J lost 1 base, and 8 bases stayed unmatched. This CDR3 is 16 amino acids long. The CDR3 region has the DNA TGTGCCTGGAGTCGGGTAGGGACAGAAAGCAATCAGCCCCAGCATTTT. Translated: CAWSRVGTESNQPQHF.